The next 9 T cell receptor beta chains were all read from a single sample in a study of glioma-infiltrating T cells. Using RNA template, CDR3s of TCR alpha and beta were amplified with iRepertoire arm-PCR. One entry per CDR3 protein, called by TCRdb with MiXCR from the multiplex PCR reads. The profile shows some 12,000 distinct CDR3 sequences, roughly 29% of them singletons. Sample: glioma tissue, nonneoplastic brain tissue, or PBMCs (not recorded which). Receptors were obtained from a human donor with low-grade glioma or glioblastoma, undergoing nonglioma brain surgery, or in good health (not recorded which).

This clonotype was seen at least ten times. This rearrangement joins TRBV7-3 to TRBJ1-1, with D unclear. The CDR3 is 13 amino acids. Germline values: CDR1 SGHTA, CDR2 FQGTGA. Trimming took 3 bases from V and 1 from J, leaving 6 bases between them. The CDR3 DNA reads TGTGCCAGCAGCTTGGGCCGGAACACTGAAGCTTTCTTT. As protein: CASSLGRNTEAFF.

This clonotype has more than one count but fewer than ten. The CDR3: CASSLDSSYGYTF. The CDR3 bases are TGTGCCAGCAGCTTGGACAGCTCCTATGGCTACACCTTC. The chain carries TRBV5-6 and TRBJ1-2, with D unresolved. Per germline, CDR1 SGHDT and CDR2 YYEEEE. The CDR3 totals 13 residues. With 0 bases removed from V and 4 bases from J, the gap between germline ends came to 7 bases. Full variable domain (missing parts from reference TRBV5-6 and TRBJ1-2): DAGVTQSPTHLIKTRGQQVTLRCSPKSGHDTVSWYQQALGQGPQFIFQYYEEEERQRGNFPDRFSGHQFPNYSSELNVNALLLGDSALYLCASSLDSSYGYTFGSGTRLTVV.

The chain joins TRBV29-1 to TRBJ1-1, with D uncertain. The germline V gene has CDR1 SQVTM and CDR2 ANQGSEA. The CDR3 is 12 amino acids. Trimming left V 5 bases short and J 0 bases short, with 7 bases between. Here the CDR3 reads CSVLPMNTEAFF. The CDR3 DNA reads TGCAGCGTTCTTCCCATGAACACTGAAGCTTTCTTT.

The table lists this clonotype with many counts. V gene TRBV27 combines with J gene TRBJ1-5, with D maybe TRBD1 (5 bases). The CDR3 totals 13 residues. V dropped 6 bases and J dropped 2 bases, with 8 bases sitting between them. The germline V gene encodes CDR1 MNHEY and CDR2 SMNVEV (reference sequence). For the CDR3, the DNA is TGTGCCAGCAGCTGGGACCGCAATCAGCCCCAGCATTTT. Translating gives CASSWDRNQPQHF.

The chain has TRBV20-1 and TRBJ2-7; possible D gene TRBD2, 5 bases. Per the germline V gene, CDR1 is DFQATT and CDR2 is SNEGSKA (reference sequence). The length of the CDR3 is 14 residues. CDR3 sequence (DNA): TGCAGCGTAGAGAATCCAATCCCGGGGTGCGAGCAGTACTTC. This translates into CSVENPIPGCEQYF.

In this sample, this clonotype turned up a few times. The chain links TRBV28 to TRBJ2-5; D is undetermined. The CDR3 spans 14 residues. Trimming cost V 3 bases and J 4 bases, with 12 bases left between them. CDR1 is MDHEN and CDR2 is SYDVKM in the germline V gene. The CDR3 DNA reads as TGTGCCAGCAGTTTCCGCAGGCTCCTAGAGACCCAGTACTTC. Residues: CASSFRRLLETQYF.

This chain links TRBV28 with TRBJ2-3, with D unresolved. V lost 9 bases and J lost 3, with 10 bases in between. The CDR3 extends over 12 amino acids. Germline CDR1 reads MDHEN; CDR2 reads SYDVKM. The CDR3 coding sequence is TGTGCCAGTTTTATAGGGACAGATACGCAGTATTTT. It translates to CASFIGTDTQYF. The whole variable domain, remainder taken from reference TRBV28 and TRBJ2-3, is DVKVTQSSRYLVKRTGEKVFLECVQDMDHENMFWYRQDPGLGLRLIYFSYDVKMKEKGDIPEGYSVSREKKERFSLILESASTNQTSMYLCASFIGTDTQYFGPGTRLTVL.

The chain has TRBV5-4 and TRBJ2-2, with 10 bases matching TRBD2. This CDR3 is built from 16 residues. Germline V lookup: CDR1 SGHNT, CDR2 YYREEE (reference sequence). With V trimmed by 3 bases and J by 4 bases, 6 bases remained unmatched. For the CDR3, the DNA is TGTGCCAGCAGCTGGACTAGCGGTACCTTCACCGGGGAGCTGTTTTTT. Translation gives CASSWTSGTFTGELFF.

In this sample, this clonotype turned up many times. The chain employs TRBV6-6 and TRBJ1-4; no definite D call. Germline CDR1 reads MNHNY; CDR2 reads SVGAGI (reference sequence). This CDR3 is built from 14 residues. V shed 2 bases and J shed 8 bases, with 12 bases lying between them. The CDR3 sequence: CASSYGQPGEKLFF. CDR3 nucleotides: TGTGCCAGCAGTTACGGTCAGCCTGGGGAAAAACTGTTTTTT.